Each of the 16 T cell receptor beta chains below was sequenced from the same sample in a study of cytomegalovirus exposure and HLA in healthy donors (TCRdb year 2017). Library construction relied on the immunoSEQ multiplex PCR assay. TCRdb took this table from immuneACCESS and kept in-frame rearrangements with V and J called. Such tables lack part of the clones; where checked against another copy, unresolved V genes explain under half of the gap, and the rest is unexplained. Within this sample are some 310,000 clones, with 88% of them counted one time only. The ten largest clonotypes hold 0.9% to 1% of the sample. The sample taken for sequencing was PBMCs. These receptors were taken from a man aged 25 to 45 in good health and CMV-seronegative.

The chain joins TRBV7-6 to TRBJ1-5; 11 bases line up with TRBD1. This CDR3 is built from 18 residues. V shed 2 bases and J 3 bases; nucleotides not matched to a gene: 9. CDR1 SGHVS and CDR2 FNYEAQ come from the germline V gene. The CDR3 is CASSLLPPGQGANQPQHF. The CDR3 nucleotides are TGTGCCAGCAGCTTACTCCCCCCAGGACAGGGGGCCAATCAGCCCCAGCATTTT.

The chain carries TRBV6-5 and TRBJ2-5; TRBD2 matches at 9 bases. This CDR3 has 15 residues. Germline lookup yields CDR1 MNHEY and CDR2 SVGAGI. The V and J ends lost 8 bases and 5 bases, in that order; junction bases with no gene match: 12. The CDR3 spells CASSPGLAKWETQYF. As DNA, the CDR3 is TGTGCCAGCTCCCCCGGACTAGCGAAGTGGGAGACCCAGTACTTC.

This chain joins TRBV30 and TRBJ2-3, with 7 positions matching TRBD1. The germline V gene encodes CDR1 GTSNPN and CDR2 SVGIG (reference sequence). Trimming removed 3 bases from V and 1 base from J; junction bases left unmatched: 7. The CDR3 extends over 15 amino acids. CDR3 nucleotide sequence: TGTGCCTGGAGGACAGGGTTTTTCGGCACAGATACGCAGTATTTT. Its protein product is CAWRTGFFGTDTQYF.

V usage is TRBV4-1 and J usage is TRBJ2-1; TRBD2 aligns across 8 bases. J was trimmed by 0 bases and V by 4 bases; bases with no gene match: 2. CDR1 is MGHRA and CDR2 is YSYEKL in the germline V gene. This CDR3 contains 15 residues. The CDR3: CASSRGGHSYNEQFF. In DNA, the CDR3 is TGCGCCAGCAGCCGCGGGGGGCACTCCTACAATGAGCAGTTCTTC.

The CDR3 DNA follows: TGTGCCAGCGAGCGAGAGAACACCGGGGAGCTGTTTTTT. Encoded protein: CASERENTGELFF. V usage is TRBV2 and J usage is TRBJ2-2; D call uncertain. There are 13 residues in the CDR3. Trimming pared 8 bases from V and 1 base from J, leaving 8 bases between. Germline assignment: CDR1 SNHLY and CDR2 FYNNEI. Together with reference TRBV2 and TRBJ2-2, the CDR3 gives the full variable domain: EPEVTQTPSHQVTQMGQEVILRCVPISNHLYFYWYRQILGQKVEFLVSFYNNEISEKSEIFDDQFSVERPDGSNFTLKIRSTKLEDSAMYFCASERENTGELFFGEGSRLTVL.

The chain couples TRBV4-3 to TRBJ1-5; D gene unclear. CDR1 and CDR2 from the germline V gene are LGHNA and YSLEER. The CDR3 is 15 amino acids. Trimming stripped 0 bases from V and 3 bases from J, with 9 bases between. The CDR3 region is CASSQDSSPNQPQHF. CDR3 nucleotides: TGCGCCAGCAGCCAAGATAGCAGCCCCAATCAGCCCCAGCATTTT.

The chain recombines TRBV29-1 with TRBJ1-2; perhaps TRBD1 as D (5 bases). This CDR3 is built from 12 residues. Trimming pared 3 bases from V and 7 bases from J, leaving 12 bases between. The V gene's germline CDR1 is SQVTM and CDR2 ANQGSEA. The CDR3 loop reads CSVDRVQGGYTF. The DNA for the CDR3 is TGCAGCGTTGACAGGGTGCAAGGTGGCTACACCTTC.

The table lists this clone with a few counts. The chain has TRBV7-9 and TRBJ1-1, with unresolved D. V lost 6 bases and J 1 base, leaving 9 bases between the germline ends. Germline CDR1 reads SEHNR; CDR2 reads FQNEAQ (reference sequence). CDR3 length: 13 amino acids. Written as DNA, the CDR3 is TGTGCCAGCAGTCTTACAGCGAACACTGAAGCTTTCTTT. Amino acids: CASSLTANTEAFF.

V usage is TRBV19 and J usage is TRBJ1-6; D is unresolved. CDR3 size: 16 residues. V was cut by 3 bases and J by 0 bases, with 9 bases left in between. From germline, CDR1 is LNHDA and CDR2 SQIVND (reference sequence). The CDR3 loop reads CASSILDNSYNSPLHF. The CDR3, as DNA: TGTGCCAGTAGTATCCTCGACAACTCCTATAATTCACCCCTCCACTTT.

This clone was counted a single time. This chain uses TRBV21-1 with TRBJ2-4; the tabulated D call, TRBD1, remains unverified against the DNA. TRBV21-1 is recorded as a pseudogene. The CDR3 sequence is 17 residues long. CDR3 coding DNA: TGTGCCAGCAGCTTACGGACAGTTACCCTTGCCAAAAACATTCAGTACTTC. The encoded protein is CASSLRTVTLAKNIQYF.

The V call is TRBV11-2, the J call TRBJ2-1; 16 bases fit TRBD2. Germline V gene sequence: CDR1 SGHAT, CDR2 FQNNGV. The CDR3 runs 17 residues. After removal of 5 bases from V and 2 bases from J, the junction contained 3 bases not matched to a gene. CDR3 in DNA: TGTGCCAGCAGCCTCGGGACTAGCGGGGGGGCCTACAATGAGCAGTTCTTC. As protein: CASSLGTSGGAYNEQFF.

The rearrangement uses TRBV29-1 and TRBJ2-1, with D hard to call. In germline, CDR1 is SQVTM, CDR2 ANQGSEA. The CDR3 runs to 12 residues. Trimming shortened V by 6 bases and J by 3 bases, and 9 bases separated the two germline ends. CDR3 coding DNA: TGCAGCGTGGCCAAGAACTACAATGAGCAGTTCTTC. This codes for CSVAKNYNEQFF.

The chain employs TRBV5-5 and TRBJ1-2, with 10 positions matching TRBD1. The CDR3 has 17 amino acids. J lost 4 bases, V lost 0 bases, and 9 bases had no gene match. From germline, CDR1 is SGHKS and CDR2 YYEKEE (reference sequence). The CDR3 sequence: CASSLGVLGQGVYGYTF. CDR3 bases: TGTGCCAGCAGCTTGGGAGTGTTAGGACAGGGGGTCTATGGCTACACCTTC. Full variable domain (remainder filled in from reference TRBV5-5 and TRBJ1-2): DAGVTQSPTHLIKTRGQQVTLRCSPISGHKSVSWYQQVLGQGPQFIFQYYEKEERGRGNFPDRFSARQFPNYSSELNVNALLLGDSALYLCASSLGVLGQGVYGYTFGSGTRLTVV.

This clone was observed a handful of times. This chain connects TRBV19 to TRBJ2-2; the D gene is possibly TRBD2 (7 bases). CDR3 length: 15 residues. V lost 1 base, J lost 4 bases, and 10 bases lay in between. Germline V CDR1 and CDR2: LNHDA, SQIVND (reference sequence). CDR3 amino acids: CASSIGRGLTGELFF. The CDR3, as DNA: TGTGCCAGTAGTATAGGGCGGGGGCTCACCGGGGAGCTGTTTTTT.

The V gene is TRBV5-1, the J gene TRBJ2-6; weak D call: TRBD2 (6 bases). The germline V gene has CDR1 SGHRS and CDR2 YFSETQ. The CDR3 totals 18 residues. Trimming cost V 1 base and J 0 bases, with 14 bases left between them. The CDR3 loop is CASSLRRDSYSGANVLTF. The DNA for the CDR3 is TGCGCCAGCAGCTTGCGCAGGGACTCCTACTCTGGGGCCAACGTCCTGACTTTC.

V is TRBV9 and J is TRBJ2-3; possibly TRBD2 for D (7 bases). The V gene's germline CDR1 is SGDLS and CDR2 YYNGEE. The CDR3 consists of 16 residues. Trimming stripped 2 bases from V and 4 bases from J, with 17 bases between. In DNA form, the CDR3 reads TGTGCCAGCAGCGTCAGCGGGAACAGGGTTGCAGATACGCAGTATTTT. Translation: CASSVSGNRVADTQYF.